This T cell receptor beta chain was captured in a study of blood T cells in healthy people across ages. Broader study findings: Age advanced and TCR beta diversity per million T cells fell, roughly linearly.

The use of a sample-barcoded 5' primer and a J-beta primer mix characterized a second PCR of 7 to 11 cycles. Every cDNA molecule carried a tag from a template-switch adaptor bearing 12 random nucleotides. Each CDR3 protein gets one entry after TCRdb re-called the 5' RACE reads with MiXCR. This table holds about 1.1 million distinct CDR3 sequences, around two fifths found once. Comments on this clonotype: What it binds is unknown.

The junction had 4 bases not matched to a gene; V was cut back by 2 bases and J by 5 bases. Germline CDR1 and CDR2: DFQATT and SNEGSKA (reference sequence). This CDR3 is built from 13 residues. Individuals who donated were healthy Caucasians from Russia aged roughly 6 to 100. Collection of around 10 milliliters of peripheral blood was performed for each donor. V usage is TRBV20-1 and J usage is TRBJ1-1; 8 bases map to TRBD1. The clonotype originates from a man between 18 and 35 years old in good health. The specimen was blood. CDR3 in amino acids: CSARPGGLTEAFF. DNA for the CDR3: TGCAGTGCTAGACCAGGGGGCCTGACTGAAGCTTTCTTT.